The entry below describes one TCR beta chain. Authors' analysis steps: Reference gene primer amplification gave nucleated cell count estimates. Clones were sequenced by immunoSEQ multiplex PCR, and TCRdb holds only the in-frame ones, with some missing. That table furnishes V, J and clone size, whereas the DNA furnished D and trimming. This table has about 220,000 clones, around 82% appearing once. The sample originates from a study of blood T cell repertoires in COVID-19. Overall study context: There were acute and convalescent COVID-19 samples, and they came from the United States, Italy and Spain. In each case, the material was cDNA or gDNA derived from T cells, B-cell-depleted T cells, or PBMCs.

Germline V CDR1 and CDR2: SGHDT, YYEEEE. There are 15 residues in the CDR3. The V end lost 0 bases, the J end lost 2 bases, and 9 bases lay between the germline ends. Sequenced material: peripheral blood. The sequence derives from a woman between 40 and 50 years old with active or convalescent COVID-19. The chain is built from TRBV5-6 and TRBJ1-3, with D unresolved. The CDR3 reads CASSLAAGTGNTIYF. As DNA, the CDR3 is TGTGCCAGCAGCTTGGCGGCGGGAACTGGAAACACCATATATTTT.